Presented here are 27 T cell receptor beta chains from one specimen sequenced in a study of spatial heterogeneity in lung cancer. Time point defined: sample taken at primary tumor resection. TCRdb recomputed calls from the 5' RACE reads with MiXCR, one row per CDR3 protein. This sample yields about 10,000 distinct CDR3 sequences, of which 5.5% to 6.5% are seen a single time; roughly 28% belongs to the top ten. Source: normal lung tissue next to the tumor, taken at surgery. Receptors originate from a male donor with early-stage non-small cell lung cancer.

This clonotype was seen at least ten times. The genes are TRBV27 and TRBJ2-6; D ambiguous. The CDR3 loop spans 16 amino acids. Germline CDR1 is MNHEY and CDR2 is SMNVEV (reference sequence). The germline V and J ends were trimmed by 3 bases and 0 bases, with 9 bases remaining between them. The CDR3 loop is CASSFLDHSGANVLTF. CDR3 sequence (DNA): TGTGCCAGCAGTTTTCTAGACCACTCTGGGGCCAACGTCCTGACTTTC.

By share of the sample, this clonotype is medium-sized (0.01 to 0.1%). The V and J genes are TRBV6-2 or TRBV6-3 and TRBJ1-1; no reliable D call. The germline gives CDR1 MNHEY, CDR2 SVGEGT. The V gene lost 0 bases and the J gene lost 2 bases, with 4 bases spanning the gap. The CDR3 length is 13 residues. The CDR3 spells CASSYSDNTEAFF. As DNA, the CDR3 is TGTGCCAGCAGTTACTCGGACAACACTGAAGCTTTCTTT.

This clonotype occurred many times. The V and J genes are TRBV27 and TRBJ2-2; 7 positions match TRBD1. The CDR3 extends over 16 amino acids. V lost 8 bases to trimming and J lost 4 bases; unmatched junction nucleotides: 13. CDR1 is MNHEY and CDR2 is SMNVEV in the germline V gene (reference sequence). CDR3 protein: CASGFDRDLSTGELFF. Here the CDR3 DNA reads TGTGCCAGCGGATTCGACAGGGACCTAAGCACCGGGGAGCTGTTTTTT.

This clonotype was counted many times. V and J are TRBV14 and TRBJ1-5; D is possibly TRBD1 (5 bases). CDR3 length: 13 amino acids. In germline, CDR1 is SGHDN, CDR2 FVKESK. V was trimmed by 1 base and J by 4 bases, leaving 5 bases between them. In DNA form, the CDR3 reads TGTGCCAGCAGCCAAGCAGGGAATCAGCCCCAGCATTTT. It is translated as CASSQAGNQPQHF.

This clonotype was counted between two and nine times. V usage is TRBV12-3 or TRBV12-4 and J usage is TRBJ2-3; perhaps TRBD2 as D (5 bases). The V end lost 6 bases, the J end lost 0 bases, and 16 bases lay between the germline ends. The CDR3 is made up of 16 amino acids. CDR3 sequence reads: CASSPEGPASTDTQYF. CDR3 nucleotide sequence: TGTGCCAGCAGCCCAGAGGGCCCGGCTAGCACAGATACGCAGTATTTT.

This clonotype was observed at least ten times. The gene calls are TRBV24-1 and TRBJ2-1; TRBD1 is a possible D gene (7 bases). V lost 7 bases, J lost 7 bases, and 13 bases lay in between. The CDR3 contains 13 residues. Germline assignment: CDR1 KGHDR and CDR2 SFDVKD. CDR3 region: CATSRGARNEQFF. For the CDR3, the DNA is TGTGCCACCAGCAGGGGGGCTAGGAATGAGCAGTTCTTC.

This clonotype appeared a few times. This chain links TRBV6-5 with TRBJ2-2, with a tentative D call TRBD2 (5 bases). The CDR3 extends over 18 amino acids. Between the trimmed V and J ends, which lost 2 bases and 6 bases, there was a span of 22 bases. The V gene's germline CDR1 is MNHEY and CDR2 SVGAGI. The CDR3 DNA reads as TGTGCCAGCAGTTACGGGAGCGTGGGCATCCAAAGCCCCGGGGAGCTGTTTTTT. This encodes CASSYGSVGIQSPGELFF.

This clonotype was seen ten or more times. DNA of the CDR3: TGTGCCAGCAGTTTTGCGACAGGGGGCACCGGGGAGCTGTTTTTT. Protein product: CASSFATGGTGELFF. This rearrangement joins TRBV12-3 or TRBV12-4 to TRBJ2-2, with TRBD1 matching over 9 bases. The CDR3 has 15 residues. V trimming: 3 bases; J trimming: 4 bases; junction bases outside the gene matches: 3.

This clonotype was counted at least ten times. V usage is TRBV4-3 and J usage is TRBJ2-5; 8 bases are shared with TRBD2. Germline CDR1 reads LGHNA; CDR2 reads YSLEER. The CDR3 is made up of 15 amino acids. V lost 5 bases and J lost 4; bases outside the gene matches: 9. CDR3 sequence: CASSIIAGLGETQYF. The CDR3 DNA reads as TGCGCCAGCAGCATAATAGCGGGGCTCGGAGAGACCCAGTACTTC.

This clonotype has a count of ten or more. The J gene is TRBJ1-3, the V gene TRBV7-2; 9 bases agree with TRBD1. This CDR3 is 14 amino acids long. V shed 7 bases, J shed 5 bases, and the junction held 6 bases outside the gene matches. Germline V gives CDR1 SGHTA, CDR2 FQGNSA. DNA for the CDR3: TGTGCCAGCAATCCCGGGACAGGGAGAAACACCATATATTTT. This translates into CASNPGTGRNTIYF. The complete variable domain, with remaining parts taken from reference TRBV7-2 and TRBJ1-3, reads GAGVSQSPSNKVTEKGKDVELRCDPISGHTALYWYRQSLGQGLEFLIYFQGNSAPDKSGLPSDRFSAERTGGSVSTLTIQRTQQEDSAVYLCASNPGTGRNTIYFGEGSWLTVV.

This clonotype came up many times. The V and J genes are TRBV7-2 and TRBJ1-2; D is undetermined. V was clipped by 2 bases and J by 4 bases, with 11 bases between them. CDR3 size: 14 residues. Germline CDR1 and CDR2: SGHTA and FQGNSA. The chain's CDR3 is CASSLRAVGYGYTF. The DNA of the CDR3 is TGTGCCAGCAGCTTAAGGGCTGTCGGCTATGGCTACACCTTC.

This clonotype was detected many times. V is TRBV7-9 and J is TRBJ2-3; the D call may be TRBD1 or TRBD2 (5 bases each). The ends were cut back, 3 bases at V and 3 bases at J, with 10 bases in the middle. CDR3 size: 14 residues. Germline V gene data show CDR1 as SEHNR and CDR2 as FQNEAQ (reference sequence). CDR3 amino acids: CASSLGVPTDTQYF. DNA of the CDR3: TGTGCCAGCAGCTTGGGGGTCCCGACAGATACGCAGTATTTT.

This clonotype was counted at least ten times. This sequence joins TRBV7-2 and TRBJ1-6; no reliable D call. The V end lost 5 bases, the J end lost 7 bases, and 12 bases lay between the germline ends. The germline gives CDR1 SGHTA, CDR2 FQGNSA. This CDR3 comprises 14 residues. The CDR3 here is CASSPQVQNSPLHF. In DNA form, the CDR3 reads TGTGCCAGCAGCCCGCAGGTCCAAAATTCACCCCTCCACTTT.

With respect to this clonotype: A much larger clone is a single base away; this may be a read error. The chain uses TRBV29-1 and TRBJ2-1; D gene uncertain. The V gene's germline CDR1 is SQVTM and CDR2 ANQGSEA. This CDR3 comprises 10 residues. With 5 bases removed from V and 6 bases from J, the gap between germline ends came to 5 bases. The CDR3 DNA reads as TGCAGCGTTAAGATCAATGAGCAGTTCTTC. Translated: CSVKINEQFF.

This clonotype was recorded at least ten times. The genes are TRBV27 and TRBJ2-7; D unresolved. Between the trimmed V and J ends, which lost 6 bases and 2 bases, there was a span of 14 bases. The CDR3 spans 14 residues. The germline V gene has CDR1 MNHEY and CDR2 SMNVEV (reference sequence). For the CDR3, the DNA is TGTGCCAGCAGCCTTAAGGCCCCACCCTACGAGCAGTACTTC. This gives the protein CASSLKAPPYEQYF.

This clonotype was counted many times. The J gene is TRBJ2-7, the V gene TRBV4-2; TRBD1 aligns across 9 bases. This CDR3 contains 21 residues. V was clipped by 2 bases and J by 2 bases; unmatched bases: 22. Germline lookup yields CDR1 LGHNA and CDR2 YNFKEQ. CDR3 nucleotide sequence: TGTGCCAGCAGCCAATTTACAGGGGGCTCATCTTCTTTCACCTTTCCCTACGAGCAGTACTTC. This gives the protein CASSQFTGGSSSFTFPYEQYF.

This clonotype is labeled medium-sized (0.01 to 0.1%). The chain uses TRBV18 and TRBJ2-2; D is ambiguous. There are 15 residues in the CDR3. The V gene lost 3 bases and the J gene lost 3 bases, with 11 bases spanning the gap. Per germline, CDR1 KGHSH and CDR2 LQKENI. DNA of the CDR3: TGTGCCAGCTCACCTTGGGCACAATACACCGGGGAGCTGTTTTTT. Encoded protein: CASSPWAQYTGELFF.

This clonotype was picked up many times. The chain recombines TRBV28 with TRBJ2-5; a possible D gene is TRBD1 (5 bases). Germline-derived CDR1 and CDR2 are MDHEN and SYDVKM. This CDR3 has 12 amino acids. V was shortened by 1 base and J by 5 bases, with 5 bases between the two germline ends. The DNA of the CDR3 is TGTGCCAGCAGTTTATACAGGGAGACCCAGTACTTC. It specifies CASSLYRETQYF.

This clonotype has a count of ten or more. This sequence joins TRBV10-3 and TRBJ1-2; 10 bases line up with TRBD1. The V and J ends lost 8 bases and 3 bases, in that order; junction bases with no gene match: 3. The CDR3 sequence is 13 residues long. Germline V gene sequence: CDR1 ENHRY, CDR2 SYGVKD. DNA for the CDR3: TGTGCCATCCGGGACAGGGGTTACTATGGCTACACCTTC. Residues: CAIRDRGYYGYTF.

This clonotype was observed many times. The junction departs from the called germline gene at one end, perhaps through a read error. The chain uses TRBV5-1 and TRBJ2-7, with 7 bases matching TRBD1. CDR1 is SGHRS, CDR2 YFSETQ, per germline. This CDR3 has 14 amino acids. As DNA, the CDR3 is TGCGCCAGCACCTTGACAGGGCTCTCCTACGAGCAGTACTTC. Its translation is CASTLTGLSYEQYF.

The chain recombines TRBV19 with TRBJ2-3, with 8 bases that match TRBD2. V gave up 9 bases and J gave up 9 bases; unmatched junction bases: 14. CDR1 and CDR2 (germline): LNHDA, SQIVND (reference sequence). CDR3 size: 14 residues. CDR3 nucleotides: TGTGCCAGCCGAGCGGGGGTCACGGGAGAAACGCAGTATTTT. It encodes CASRAGVTGETQYF. Drawing the rest from reference TRBV19 and TRBJ2-3, the complete variable domain is DGGITQSPKYLFRKEGQNVTLSCEQNLNHDAMYWYRQDPGQGLRLIYYSQIVNDFQKGDIAEGYSVSREKKESFPLTVTSAQKNPTAFYLCASRAGVTGETQYFGPGTRLTVL.

This clonotype appeared many times. The chain joins TRBV19 to TRBJ2-2, with D unclear. The CDR3 sequence is 16 residues long. The V end lost 1 base, the J end lost 0 bases, and 9 bases lay between the germline ends. The V gene's germline CDR1 is LNHDA and CDR2 SQIVND (reference sequence). In DNA form, the CDR3 reads TGTGCCAGTAGTATAGCTAGGACGACGAACACCGGGGAGCTGTTTTTT. This sequence encodes CASSIARTTNTGELFF.

This clonotype was found many times. One end of the junction does not line up with germline, which may come from a read error. The chain combines TRBV3-1 with TRBJ2-3; 11 nucleotides agree with TRBD2. Germline CDR1 is LGHDT and CDR2 is YNNKEL (reference sequence). This CDR3 comprises 13 residues. CDR3 bases: TGTGCCAGCAGCCGCCTGACTAGCGGGGACTTCAACTTT. The encoded protein is CASSRLTSGDFNF.

This clonotype was counted at least ten times. The CDR3: CASSLGSGSPGYTF. DNA of the CDR3: TGTGCCAGCAGCTTAGGGTCAGGGTCCCCTGGCTACACCTTC. This rearrangement joins TRBV7-3 to TRBJ1-2, with D possibly matching TRBD1 (5 bases). V shed 2 bases and J shed 7 bases, with 14 bases lying between them. The germline CDR1 and CDR2 sequences are SGHTA and FQGTGA. The CDR3 loop spans 14 amino acids. Combining the CDR3 with reference TRBV7-3 and TRBJ1-2 gives the whole variable domain GAGVSQTPSNKVTEKGKYVELRCDPISGHTALYWYRQSLGQGPEFLIYFQGTGAADDSGLPNDRFFAVRPEGSVSTLKIQRTERGDSAVYLCASSLGSGSPGYTFGSGTRLTVV.

Sample share makes this clonotype medium-sized (0.01 to 0.1%). The CDR3 bases are TGTGCCAGCAGATTCGGACTAGCGGGGGGGGAAGAGACCCAGTACTTC. It specifies CASRFGLAGGEETQYF. The gene calls are TRBV5-4 and TRBJ2-5; 15 bases align to TRBD2. Germline assignment: CDR1 SGHNT and CDR2 YYREEE (reference sequence). The CDR3 totals 16 residues. V dropped 5 bases and J dropped 3; count of bases not matched to a gene: 5.

This clonotype was seen repeatedly, ten times or more. CDR3 sequence (DNA): TGTGCCATCAGCAGAGGTGGGGCTAGCGGGCCCACCGGGGAGCTGTTTTTT. Its protein product is CAISRGGASGPTGELFF. The rearrangement links TRBV10-3 to TRBJ2-2; 8 bases agree with TRBD2. CDR3 size: 17 residues. Trimming removed 6 bases from V and 4 bases from J; junction bases left unmatched: 13. CDR1 ENHRY and CDR2 SYGVKD come from the germline V gene.

This clonotype was recorded at least ten times. The J gene is TRBJ1-6, the V gene TRBV7-2, with D unclear. CDR3 length: 18 amino acids. From germline, CDR1 is SGHTA and CDR2 FQGNSA. Trimming cost V 0 bases and J 3 bases, with 15 bases left between them. The CDR3 loop is CASSLADPGNYYNSPLHF. The CDR3, as DNA: TGTGCCAGCAGCTTAGCAGATCCGGGGAATTACTATAATTCACCCCTCCACTTT.